These T cell receptor beta chains were read from a single sample in a study of T-cell memory formation after mild COVID-19. TCRdb fed the 5' RACE reads into MiXCR, producing one record per CDR3 protein. The data contain about 190,000 distinct CDR3 sequences, about 20% of them seen just once; the ten biggest clones take up 23%. Material: PBMCs or a T cell subset sorted from them (not recorded which). The receptors come from an adult woman who had mild COVID-19 (a few samples of this study predate the infection). Cell type and time point are not known. Both conserved end residues are part of each CDR3. D genes are given only for firm matches. Expanded clones are given a class, and other clones once, few, many or no size at all.

j_call: TRBJ1-2
d_call: TRBD1
v_call: TRBV9
clone_size: .
cdr3_nt: TGTGCCAGCAGCGAGAGGGACAGTCTGATTGGCTACACCTTC
cdr3_aa: CASSERDSLIGYTF

j_call: TRBJ2-7
d_call: .
v_call: TRBV7-8
clone_size: .
cdr3_nt: TGTGCCAGCAGCTTAGTAGGACGTGGCACCGAGCAGTACTTC
cdr3_aa: CASSLVGRGTEQYF

j_call: TRBJ2-7
d_call: .
v_call: TRBV6-2/TRBV6-3
clone_size: .
cdr3_nt: TGTGCCAGCAGTTATGTATACGAGCAGTACTTC
cdr3_aa: CASSYVYEQYF

j_call: TRBJ1-2
d_call: TRBD1
v_call: TRBV15
clone_size: .
cdr3_nt: TGTGCCACCAGCACTATAGACAGGGAAGATGGCTACACCTTC
cdr3_aa: CATSTIDREDGYTF

j_call: TRBJ2-1
d_call: .
v_call: TRBV7-6
clone_size: .
cdr3_nt: TGTGCCAGCAGCTCCGGCAGTCGGGCTGAGCAGTTCTTC
cdr3_aa: CASSSGSRAEQFF

j_call: TRBJ2-7
d_call: .
v_call: TRBV12-3/TRBV12-4
clone_size: few
cdr3_nt: TGTGCCAGCAGTTTAGCTACTACAGTTGAATTCTACGAGCAGTACTTC
cdr3_aa: CASSLATTVEFYEQYF

j_call: TRBJ2-5
d_call: .
v_call: TRBV4-1
clone_size: many
cdr3_nt: TGCGCCAGCAGCCCGACGGGCGAGACCCAGTACTTC
cdr3_aa: CASSPTGETQYF

j_call: TRBJ2-7
d_call: .
v_call: TRBV6-1
clone_size: few
cdr3_nt: TGTGCCAGCACCCTCAGCTACGAGCAGTACTTC
cdr3_aa: CASTLSYEQYF

j_call: TRBJ2-7
d_call: .
v_call: TRBV2
clone_size: .
cdr3_nt: TGTGCCAGCATGAGCGGGGACAGCTCCTACGAGCAGTACTTC
cdr3_aa: CASMSGDSSYEQYF

j_call: TRBJ1-1
d_call: .
v_call: TRBV6-2/TRBV6-3
clone_size: .
cdr3_nt: TGTGCCAGCAGTTTTTCCGGGACGGTGAACACTGAAGCTTTCTTT
cdr3_aa: CASSFSGTVNTEAFF

j_call: TRBJ1-2
d_call: .
v_call: TRBV7-2
clone_size: .
cdr3_nt: TGTGCCAGCAGCTCGTCCCAAGGGAGGGGCACCTTC
cdr3_aa: CASSSSQGRGTF

j_call: TRBJ1-2
d_call: .
v_call: TRBV6-6
clone_size: .
cdr3_nt: TGTGCCAGTGGAGCCAGCGCTAATGGCTACACCTTC
cdr3_aa: CASGASANGYTF

j_call: TRBJ2-2
d_call: TRBD2
v_call: TRBV12-3/TRBV12-4
clone_size: .
cdr3_nt: TGTGCCAGCAGCCTGGGACTAGCGGAGAGGGGCGGGGAGCTGTTTTTT
cdr3_aa: CASSLGLAERGGELFF

j_call: TRBJ2-7
d_call: .
v_call: TRBV7-6
clone_size: .
cdr3_nt: TGTGCCAGCAGCCCTGCTGTCTCCTACGAGCAGTACTTC
cdr3_aa: CASSPAVSYEQYF

j_call: TRBJ1-1
d_call: .
v_call: TRBV12-3/TRBV12-4
clone_size: .
cdr3_nt: TGTGCCAGCAGCTTAACAGGGTTGCACACTGAAGCTTTCTTT
cdr3_aa: CASSLTGLHTEAFF

j_call: TRBJ2-2
d_call: .
v_call: TRBV5-6
clone_size: few
cdr3_nt: TGTGCCAGCAGCTTGCCGGCAGGGTACACCGGGGAGCTGTTTTTT
cdr3_aa: CASSLPAGYTGELFF

j_call: TRBJ2-3
d_call: TRBD2
v_call: TRBV19
clone_size: few
cdr3_nt: TGTGCCAGTAGTCCCCGGGAGGCCCGCACAGATACGCAGTATTTT
cdr3_aa: CASSPREARTDTQYF

j_call: TRBJ2-1
d_call: .
v_call: TRBV7-9
clone_size: .
cdr3_nt: TGTGCCAGCAGCTTAAGGTCTGGAAGGCCAAGTGTCAATGAGCAGTTCTTC
cdr3_aa: CASSLRSGRPSVNEQFF

j_call: TRBJ2-1
d_call: .
v_call: TRBV7-9
clone_size: .
cdr3_nt: TGTGCCAGCAGGACTCCAGACCCAGAGCAGTTCTTC
cdr3_aa: CASRTPDPEQFF

j_call: TRBJ2-7
d_call: .
v_call: TRBV4-2
clone_size: .
cdr3_nt: TGTGCCAGCAGCCAGGCAGGGTCCCCCTACGAGCAGTACTTC
cdr3_aa: CASSQAGSPYEQYF

j_call: TRBJ1-5
d_call: .
v_call: TRBV10-3
clone_size: .
cdr3_nt: TGTGCCATCAGTGAGTTGGACAGCAACCAGCCCCAGCATTTT
cdr3_aa: CAISELDSNQPQHF

j_call: TRBJ1-1
d_call: TRBD1
v_call: TRBV9
clone_size: few
cdr3_nt: TGTGCCAGCAGCTCATCGGGCGAGACAGGGTACACTGAAGCTTTCTTT
cdr3_aa: CASSSSGETGYTEAFF

j_call: TRBJ2-3
d_call: .
v_call: TRBV5-1
clone_size: few
cdr3_nt: TGCGCCAGCAGCTTGGACGGGTCCGGCACAGATACGCAGTATTTT
cdr3_aa: CASSLDGSGTDTQYF

j_call: TRBJ2-3
d_call: TRBD2
v_call: TRBV5-1
clone_size: many
cdr3_nt: TGCGCCAGCAGCCATCCTCCGGGACTAGCGGGAGGGCCGGGAGATACGCAGTATTTT
cdr3_aa: CASSHPPGLAGGPGDTQYF

j_call: TRBJ2-3
d_call: TRBD1
v_call: TRBV7-3
clone_size: few
cdr3_nt: TGTGCCAGCAGCCTCGCGACAGGGTTAACAGATACGCAGTATTTT
cdr3_aa: CASSLATGLTDTQYF

j_call: TRBJ1-2
d_call: .
v_call: TRBV4-2
clone_size: .
cdr3_nt: TGTGCCAGCAGCCAACAGCCGGGGGCACCTCAGGGCTACACCTTC
cdr3_aa: CASSQQPGAPQGYTF

j_call: TRBJ1-2
d_call: TRBD1
v_call: TRBV13
clone_size: .
cdr3_nt: TGTGCCAGCACCCTACAGGGGGACGGCTACACCTTC
cdr3_aa: CASTLQGDGYTF

j_call: TRBJ2-1
d_call: .
v_call: TRBV19
clone_size: few
cdr3_nt: TGTGCCAGTAGTATGTCCGAGATCAGGAACAATGAGCAGTTCTTC
cdr3_aa: CASSMSEIRNNEQFF

j_call: TRBJ2-3
d_call: TRBD2
v_call: TRBV12-3/TRBV12-4
clone_size: .
cdr3_nt: TGTGCCAGCAGTCCCATTCTAGCGGGTTCCACAGATACGCAGTATTTT
cdr3_aa: CASSPILAGSTDTQYF

j_call: TRBJ1-4
d_call: .
v_call: TRBV2
clone_size: .
cdr3_nt: TGTGCCAGCAGTCAAGCCCCGGGCATAGCTAATGAAAAACTGTTTTTT
cdr3_aa: CASSQAPGIANEKLFF